This T cell receptor (beta chain) is drawn from a study of blood T cell repertoires in COVID-19. Overall study: COVID-19 samples from acute and convalescent phases originated in the United States, Italy and Spain. The analysed material was cDNA or gDNA that came from T cells, B-cell-depleted T cells, or PBMCs.

The germline gives CDR1 MNHEY, CDR2 SVGEGT. Unmatched junction bases numbered 8, after V lost 4 bases and J lost 3 bases. This CDR3 has 17 residues. As originally analysed: Amplified reference gene primers provided the basis for estimating nucleated cell counts. Generated by immunoSEQ multiplex PCR, the TCRdb table keeps only in-frame clones and is missing some. The V and J calls and clone size were taken over from that table, and D and trimming were inferred from the DNA. Here the sample spans tens of thousands of clones, roughly 80% being singletons. The specimen was peripheral blood. This chain connects TRBV6-2 or TRBV6-3 to TRBJ2-1; TRBD2 agrees at 11 bases. This clonotype was sampled from a man in his 60s with active or convalescent COVID-19. The CDR3 DNA reads TGTGCCAGCAGTTCTCCCCTGACTAGCGGGGTCTACAATGAGCAGTTCTTC. Translating it yields CASSSPLTSGVYNEQFF.